A selection of T cell receptor beta chains follows, all from one sample in a study of CD8+CD57+ T cells in acquired aplastic anemia. MiXCR, run by TCRdb on the reads, gives a single entry per CDR3 protein. The sample includes some 170,000 distinct CDR3 sequences, roughly 48% of them seen just once. The sample taken for sequencing was sorted CD4+, CD8+, or CD8+CD57+ T cells (not recorded which) from PBMCs. The receptor set was obtained from a human donor with aplastic anemia. The CDR3 runs from the conserved cysteine through the conserved F or W. D genes are given only for firm matches. Clone size, where shown, is once, few, many, or a class for clones that have expanded.

D	J	length	V	size	DNA	CDR3
NA	TRBJ1-2	13	TRBV29-1	few	TGCAGCGTATCAGGGCCCAGAAACTATGGCTACACCTTC	CSVSGPRNYGYTF
NA	TRBJ2-1	12	TRBV20-1	once	TGCAGTGCTAGTCTAGTGGACAATGAGCAGTTCTTC	CSASLVDNEQFF
TRBD1	TRBJ2-1	14	TRBV2	many	TGTGCCAGCAGTGAATACAGGGGGACCAATGAGCAGTTCTTC	CASSEYRGTNEQFF
NA	TRBJ2-5	15	TRBV5-1	NA	TGCGCCAGCAGCGTCGGCGGGACCGAAGGGAAGACCCAGTACTTC	CASSVGGTEGKTQYF
NA	TRBJ2-3	11	TRBV20-1	NA	TGCAGTGCTCATAACACAGATACGCAGTATTTT	CSAHNTDTQYF
NA	TRBJ1-5	17	TRBV2	many	TGTGCCAGTGCTGGACCCGGGCAGGCAATAGCAAATCAGCCCCAGCATTTT	CASAGPGQAIANQPQHF
NA	TRBJ2-2	14	TRBV20-1	NA	TGCAGTGCTAGTACGGGCAGTGACACCGGGGAGCTGTTTTTT	CSASTGSDTGELFF
TRBD1	TRBJ1-2	14	TRBV5-4	few	TGTGCCAGCAGCCCGGGACAGACGGTGGGTGGCTACACCTTC	CASSPGQTVGGYTF
NA	TRBJ2-5	15	TRBV7-4	NA	TGTGCCAGCAGCTTAGCCAACCAGGGGCAAGAGACCCAGTACTTC	CASSLANQGQETQYF
NA	TRBJ2-7	15	TRBV10-3	few	TGTGCCAGCAGTCCACCGGGCCTCGGACCCTACGAGCAGTACTTC	CASSPPGLGPYEQYF
TRBD1	TRBJ2-7	13	TRBV5-6	NA	TGTGCCAGCAGCTTGCAGGGGGTCAACGAGCAGTACTTC	CASSLQGVNEQYF